The clone carrying this T cell receptor beta chain was seen a few times. Amplification of TCR beta CDR3 regions was performed using RNA transcripts as template. RT-PCR in the first round (using the HTBI primer set) targeted the TCR CDR3. Each CDR3 protein is one row after TCRdb ran MiXCR on the multiplex PCR reads. The table has some 740,000 distinct CDR3 sequences, 12% to 15% seen once. Uncontrolled infection, other autoimmune disease, pregnancy and lactation each barred patients from inclusion. This record belongs to a study of T cells in Graves' hyperthyroidism and ophthalmopathy. The CDR3 consists of 16 residues. V lost 6 bases and J lost 0, with 18 bases in between.

Sequencing was carried out using blood. The chain joins TRBV12-3 or TRBV12-4 to TRBJ2-7; D is unresolved. This clonotype was sampled from a woman aged 18-29 years with Graves' hyperthyroidism. The CDR3 sequence is CASSPVGISSSYEQYF. The CDR3 nucleotides are TGTGCCAGCAGCCCCGTGGGAATATCCTCCTCCTACGAGCAGTACTTC.